This entry concerns a single T cell receptor beta chain. What it binds is not known. Into CD45RA+ naive and CD45RA-negative memory subsets, the CD4+ cells were split. Trimming left V 5 bases short and J 7 bases short, with 9 bases between. The CDR3 has 11 residues. In germline, CDR1 is MGHDK, CDR2 SYGVNS. This entry comes from a study of shared clonotypes between healthy human individuals. The study's findings and limits: Read depth was anticipated to influence clonotype sharing among donors. A reduction in generation probabilities was seen for non-shared clonotypes relative to those shared by all four donors. When naive CD4 clonotypes were compared across a few donors, roughly 4.9% were shared.

Method: immunoSEQ multiplex PCR; TCRdb's copy keeps in-frame clones and lacks some. Of 1.4 million or so clones listed, approximately 98.5% were seen once; the top ten hold approximately 0.4%. The genes are TRBV25-1 and TRBJ2-7; D is unresolved. The receptor was isolated from a young man in good health. Sample: naive CD4+ T cells sorted from blood. Subset meaning: CD45RA+ positively selected. As DNA, the CDR3 is TGTGCCAGCAGTCGTATCGGTGAGCAGTACTTC. Translated: CASSRIGEQYF.